The next 7 T cell receptor beta chains were all read from a single sample in a study of technical replicates of blood from a few donors. Method: immunoSEQ multiplex PCR; TCRdb's copy keeps in-frame clones and lacks some. The table lists tens of thousands of clones, around nine tenths of them singletons. Sequencing used PBMCs. The origin of the receptors is a human donor in good health. Some clones in this sample may be carry-over from other donors' samples.

The CDR3 region is CAWSVVRGQGSYNEQFF. CDR3 nucleotides: TGTGCCTGGAGTGTAGTCAGGGGACAGGGCTCCTACAATGAGCAGTTCTTC. V is TRBV30 and J is TRBJ2-1; 9 positions match TRBD1. The CDR3 runs 17 residues. Looked up from germline, CDR1 is GTSNPN and CDR2 is SVGIG (reference sequence). V shed 0 bases, J shed 0 bases, and the junction held 6 bases outside the gene matches.

The V call is TRBV11-2, the J call TRBJ1-3; possibly TRBD1 for D (5 bases). Per germline, CDR1 SGHAT and CDR2 FQNNGV. The CDR3 is 16 residues long. With 7 bases removed from V and 0 bases from J, the gap between germline ends came to 16 bases. CDR3 coding DNA: TGTGCCAGCACCGAGTGGGGGGGACTCTCTGGAAACACCATATATTTT. The encoded protein is CASTEWGGLSGNTIYF.

The J gene is TRBJ1-6, the V gene TRBV6-5; D is uncertain. CDR3 length: 16 amino acids. Germline assignment: CDR1 MNHEY and CDR2 SVGAGI. The V end lost 0 bases, the J end lost 0 bases, and 6 bases lay between the germline ends. The CDR3 bases are TGTGCCAGCAGTTACTCCGCTAGCTCCTATAATTCACCCCTCCACTTT. It yields the protein CASSYSASSYNSPLHF.

This clone was counted once. The chain carries TRBV5-4 and TRBJ2-2; the match to TRBD2 covers 8 bases. Looked up from germline, CDR1 is SGHNT and CDR2 is YYREEE (reference sequence). With V trimmed by 4 bases and J by 2 bases, 7 bases remained unmatched. This CDR3 is built from 16 residues. The DNA for the CDR3 is TGTGCCAGCAGCCGGGGGGGCGGGCCCAACACCGGGGAGCTGTTTTTT. As protein: CASSRGGGPNTGELFF.

This clone was seen more than once but under ten times. The V and J genes are TRBV29-1 and TRBJ2-1; unclear D gene. The germline V gene encodes CDR1 SQVTM and CDR2 ANQGSEA. This CDR3 spans 11 amino acids. V lost 5 bases to trimming and J lost 8 bases, with 10 bases between them. Here the CDR3 DNA reads TGCAGCGTTCAGTTCGTGGATGAGCAGTTCTTC. This translates into CSVQFVDEQFF.

The CDR3, as DNA: TGTGCCAGCAGATGGGTACAGGGTAATGAGCAGTTCTTC. Its translation is CASRWVQGNEQFF. This chain connects TRBV7-9 to TRBJ2-1, with D tentatively TRBD1 (6 bases). V was cut by 6 bases and J by 7 bases, with 13 bases left in between. This CDR3 is built from 13 residues. Germline V gene lookup returns CDR1 SEHNR and CDR2 FQNEAQ (reference sequence).

The genes are TRBV7-9 and TRBJ1-2, with unresolved D. Germline V lookup: CDR1 SEHNR, CDR2 FQNEAQ (reference sequence). Trimming pared 3 bases from V and 2 bases from J, leaving 4 bases between. The CDR3 is 12 residues long. The CDR3 DNA follows: TGTGCCAGCAGCTTGACAAACTATGGCTACACCTTC. This codes for CASSLTNYGYTF.